The present T cell receptor (beta chain) was sequenced within a study of blood T cell repertoires in COVID-19. The junction had 5 bases not matched to a gene; V was cut back by 1 base and J by 4 bases. Germline loops: CDR1 LGHDT, CDR2 YNNKEL (reference sequence). There are 15 residues in the CDR3. Clinical history as reported by participants underpinned cohort assignment. Within 2 weeks of study entry, exposed participants had contacted a PCR-confirmed or clinician-diagnosed COVID-19 case. Original data processing: From reference gene primer amplification, estimates of nucleated cell counts were derived. Data came from immunoSEQ multiplex PCR; TCRdb stores just in-frame clones and leaves some out. V and J calls and clone size are copied from that table; D and trimming were computed from the DNA. The sample lists some 180,000 clones; 80% were seen once.

Input material: PBMCs or T cells enriched from blood (not recorded which). This receptor was taken from a man between 60 and 70 years old who had been exposed to COVID-19. This chain uses TRBV3-1 (or the pseudogene TRBV3-2) with TRBJ1-2; 8 bases are a match to TRBD1. CDR3 DNA: TGTGCCAGCAGCCAAGGGGCAGGGGGCGCCTATGGCTACACCTTC. Its translation is CASSQGAGGAYGYTF.